A selection of T cell receptor beta chains follows, all from one sample in a study of regulatory T cells in long-lasting Graves disease. TCRdb analysed the multiplex PCR reads with MiXCR anew, one entry per CDR3 protein. The repertoire consists of 350,000 to 500,000 distinct CDR3 sequences, with around 13% occurring once and the leading ten covering roughly a sixth. This sample was shared with a second study, whose subject was T cells in Graves' hyperthyroidism and ophthalmopathy.

Sequenced here: peripheral blood mononuclear cells (PBMCs), sampled at new diagnosis, from a patient treated with antithyroid drugs. The source is a woman aged 45-65 years with Graves disease. Each CDR3 is given with its conserved first and last residue. The D gene is left open where the match is weak. Some rows mark clone size as missing; the rest say once, few, many or name a class of expanded clone.

J gene	D gene	clone size	V gene	CDR3 DNA	CDR3 protein
TRBJ2-1	TRBD1	-	TRBV3-1	TGTGCCAGCGGCCGTCCGGGACAGAAAAACAATGAGCAGTTCTTC	CASGRPGQKNNEQFF
TRBJ2-3	TRBD2	-	TRBV18	TGTGCCAGCTCACCTAACCGAGCGGGAGGCACAGATACGCAGTATTTT	CASSPNRAGGTDTQYF
TRBJ2-1	TRBD2	many	TRBV7-2	TGTGCCAGCAGCCGGGGACTAGAATACAATGAGCAGTTCTTC	CASSRGLEYNEQFF
TRBJ1-2	-	-	TRBV5-4	TGTGCCAGCAGCGCACGACACACAATTAACTATGGCTACACCTTC	CASSARHTINYGYTF
TRBJ2-1	-	many	TRBV5-1	TGCGCCAGCAGCTTGCCTGTCTCTGGGGAGCAGTTCTTC	CASSLPVSGEQFF
TRBJ2-6	TRBD1	many	TRBV6-2/TRBV6-3	TGTGCCAGCAGTTACTCGACACGACAGGGGCTAACTGGGGCCAACGTCCTGACTTTC	CASSYSTRQGLTGANVLTF
TRBJ2-1	TRBD2	few	TRBV7-6	TGTGCCAGCAGCCAGCGTGGGCTAGCGGGAATGGTTTTCTACAATGAGCAGTTCTTC	CASSQRGLAGMVFYNEQFF
TRBJ2-7	-	few	TRBV5-1	TGCGCCAGCAGCTATACAATTGACAGCTACGAGCAGTACTTC	CASSYTIDSYEQYF
TRBJ2-5	TRBD2	many	TRBV2	TGTGCCAGCAGTGAAGCGTTCGCGGGAGGGGGAGAGACCCAGTACTTC	CASSEAFAGGGETQYF
TRBJ1-2	-	few	TRBV3-1	TGTGCCAGCAGCGCACAGTTCTATGGCTACACCTTC	CASSAQFYGYTF
TRBJ1-3	-	few	TRBV4-2	TGTGCCAGCAGCCAAGATTCTGTTGGTTACTCTGGAAACACCATATATTTT	CASSQDSVGYSGNTIYF
TRBJ2-7	-	few	TRBV18	TGTGCCAGCTCACCGGGTTTTGCGTCGGACGAGCAGTACTTC	CASSPGFASDEQYF
TRBJ1-5	-	many	TRBV4-2	TGTGCCAGCAGCCAAGAAAGGGATCAGCCCCAGCATTTT	CASSQERDQPQHF
TRBJ2-2	TRBD2	-	TRBV12-3/TRBV12-4	TGTGCCAGCAGTTACAGGGATAGCAGGGGACTAGCGGGAGGGAACACCGGGGAGCTGTTTTTT	CASSYRDSRGLAGGNTGELFF
TRBJ2-2	TRBD2	few	TRBV2	TGTGCCAGCAGTGAAAAGGCCCCTATGAGCGGGAGAAGCCGCGGGGGCACCGGGGAGCTGTTTTTT	CASSEKAPMSGRSRGGTGELFF
TRBJ1-2	TRBD1	-	TRBV5-1	TGCGCCAGCAGCTTGGGCAAGACAGGGTTGGTGGACTACACCTTC	CASSLGKTGLVDYTF
TRBJ2-2	-	many	TRBV5-1	TGCGCCAGCAGCACCGGACGGAACACCGGGGAGCTGTTTTTT	CASSTGRNTGELFF
TRBJ2-4	-	many	TRBV6-5	TGTGCCAGCAGTTACATCCGACGGGCAGCCTTCGGAGCCAAAAACATTCAGTACTTC	CASSYIRRAAFGAKNIQYF
TRBJ2-3	-	-	TRBV19	TGTGCCAGTAGTCACGGGAGTGATACGCAGTATTTT	CASSHGSDTQYF
TRBJ1-1	-	many	TRBV5-1	TGCGCCAGCAGCTTGGTAGAGAGGACTGAAGCTTTCTTT	CASSLVERTEAFF
TRBJ1-3	TRBD1	-	TRBV5-1	TGCGCCAGCAGCTTGGAGGGACAGGGTCCCCTCTCTGGAAACACCATATATTTT	CASSLEGQGPLSGNTIYF
TRBJ1-1	-	many	TRBV15	TGTGCCACCGGCACGGACTTCGAAGCTTTCTTT	CATGTDFEAFF
TRBJ2-7	TRBD1	many	TRBV2	TGTGCCAGCAGTCCTAATAGGGGGCCTACCTACGAGCAGTACTTC	CASSPNRGPTYEQYF
TRBJ1-5	TRBD1	few	TRBV19	TGTGCCAGTAGTATAGATCGAGGGACAGTCCTAAATAGCAATCAGCCCCAGCATTTT	CASSIDRGTVLNSNQPQHF
TRBJ2-1	-	many	TRBV3-1	TGTGCCAGCAGCCAAGCTCTAGCGTCTGAGCAGTTCTTC	CASSQALASEQFF
TRBJ1-3	-	many	TRBV18	TGTGCCAGCTCATTTGGGGAAGGCTCTGGAAACACCATATATTTT	CASSFGEGSGNTIYF
TRBJ2-3	TRBD1	-	TRBV6-2/TRBV6-3	TGTGCCAGCAGTCTACGGGAACCGGGACAGCCGACAGATACGCAGTATTTT	CASSLREPGQPTDTQYF
TRBJ1-4	-	-	TRBV10-3	TGTGCCATCAGCGGGGAGGACAGACCTAATGAAAAACTGTTTTTT	CAISGEDRPNEKLFF
TRBJ2-7	TRBD2	many	TRBV2	TGTGCCAGCAGGGGAAGACTAGCGGCTCAAGACTACGAGCAGTACTTC	CASRGRLAAQDYEQYF
TRBJ1-1	-	many	TRBV30	TGTGCCTGGAGTGTACAGTTGAACACTGAAGCTTTCTTT	CAWSVQLNTEAFF
TRBJ1-1	-	many	TRBV13	TGTGCCAGCAGCATCGGGACGGTGAACACTGAAGCTTTCTTT	CASSIGTVNTEAFF
TRBJ2-3	TRBD2	few	TRBV18	TGTGCCAGCTCACCACAGGGGACTAGCGGCACAGATACGCAGTATTTT	CASSPQGTSGTDTQYF
TRBJ2-1	-	-	TRBV28	TGTGCCGGAAGCGAAGGTGGATCCTACAATGAGCAGTTCTTC	CAGSEGGSYNEQFF
TRBJ2-3	-	many	TRBV9	TGTGCCAGCAGCGTAGGTACTAGCCGAGACACAGATACGCAGTATTTT	CASSVGTSRDTDTQYF
TRBJ1-5	-	many	TRBV7-9	TGTGCCAGCAGCTTAGCAGGGACGCAGCCCCAGCATTTT	CASSLAGTQPQHF
TRBJ2-7	-	many	TRBV7-9	TGTGCCAGCAGCTTACCCGGACAGCCCTACGAGCAGTACTTC	CASSLPGQPYEQYF
TRBJ2-2	-	-	TRBV4-2	TGTGCCAGCAAGTGGAATGAGAACACCGGGGAGCTGTTTTTT	CASKWNENTGELFF
TRBJ1-4	TRBD1	few	TRBV13	TGTGCCAGCAGCTTAGGCACGACAGGGGATCTCGGAAATGAAAAACTGTTTTTT	CASSLGTTGDLGNEKLFF
TRBJ1-1	TRBD1	many	TRBV28	TGTGCCAGCAGTGCCCACACAGGGGAGGATACTGAAGCTTTCTTT	CASSAHTGEDTEAFF
TRBJ1-5	-	few	TRBV5-5	TGTGCCAGCAGCTTTGGACTTGATCAGCCCCAGCATTTT	CASSFGLDQPQHF
TRBJ2-1	TRBD2	-	TRBV20-1	TGCAGTGCTAGAGCTAGCGGGGAGGTTTCCCATTCCTACAATGAGCAGTTCTTC	CSARASGEVSHSYNEQFF
TRBJ1-1	-	many	TRBV28	TGTGCCAGCAGTCCGTCCAGGCCCCTGAACACTGAAGCTTTCTTT	CASSPSRPLNTEAFF
TRBJ2-2	-	-	TRBV4-1	TGCGCCAGCAGCCAAGTAGGAGTCACCGGGGAGCTGTTTTTT	CASSQVGVTGELFF
TRBJ2-5	TRBD1	many	TRBV2	TGTGCCAGCTATCCGCGGACAGGGGAGGTGACCCAGTACTTC	CASYPRTGEVTQYF
TRBJ2-7	TRBD2	many	TRBV7-2	TGTGCCAGCAGCTTATTCCTAGCGGGAGCGAAAGAGCAGTACTTC	CASSLFLAGAKEQYF
TRBJ2-5	-	many	TRBV6-5	TGTGCCAGCAGTTACTCGAACCGAGAGACCCAGTACTTC	CASSYSNRETQYF
TRBJ1-6	TRBD1	many	TRBV12-3/TRBV12-4	TGTGCCAGCAGTTTAACAGGGGATAATTCACCCCTCCACTTT	CASSLTGDNSPLHF
TRBJ1-1	TRBD1	few	TRBV19	TGTGCCAGTAGTTTACAGGGGGGTGACACTGAAGCTCTCTTT	CASSLQGGDTEALF
TRBJ2-7	TRBD2	many	TRBV7-9	TGTGCCAGCAGCTTAGTGGGACTAGCGGCCCGCGAGCAGTACTTC	CASSLVGLAAREQYF